This record looks at one T cell receptor beta chain sequence and its context. The antigen remains unidentified. A single record per CDR3 protein comes from TCRdb applying MiXCR to the 5' RACE reads. The sample has approximately 440,000 distinct CDR3 sequences, 20% seen once. Germline V lookup: CDR1 LGHDT, CDR2 YNNKEL (reference sequence). The V segment lost 0 bases and the J segment 5 bases; nucleotides outside the gene matches: 8. The CDR3 covers 16 residues. The data stem from a study of T-cell memory formation after mild COVID-19. As for the study in general: TCR clusters largely stayed donor specific. Regarding the study as a whole: That cross-reactive memory joined was suggested by some responding clones appearing in pre-infection memory.

Sequencing was done on a sample of PBMCs or a T cell subset sorted from them (not recorded which). The gene calls are TRBV3-1 and TRBJ2-7, with TRBD2 matching 9 bases. The sequence derives from an adult woman who had mild COVID-19 (a few samples of this study predate the infection). Cell type and time point are not known. CDR3 sequence reads: CASSQDISSGTHEQYF. As DNA, the CDR3 is TGTGCCAGCAGCCAAGATATATCTAGCGGGACCCACGAGCAGTACTTC.